The clone carrying this T cell receptor beta chain was picked up one time. Other DNA sequences in this specimen translate into the identical CDR3. This record belongs to a study of OX40 agonist ivuxolimab in advanced cancers. The assay was immunoSEQ multiplex PCR, and TCRdb's table has in-frame clones only and misses some. This table has roughly 100,000 clones, about four fifths appearing once. The CDR3 has 13 residues. Trimming removed 5 bases from V and 4 bases from J, with 9 bases in between. The germline V gene has CDR1 SGHTA and CDR2 FQGNSA. The sequence derives from an adult with an advanced solid tumor such as melanoma, head and neck, liver or kidney cancer. The rearrangement joins TRBV7-2 to TRBJ1-5, with TRBD1 as a possible D gene (5 bases). Sample: CD4+ or CD8+ T cells sorted from blood, taken in a trial of the OX40 agonist ivuxolimab. CDR3 sequence reads: CASSLRGNQPQHF. CDR3 nucleotide sequence: TGTGCCAGCAGCCTGCGGGGGAATCAGCCCCAGCATTTT.